The source of this T cell receptor beta chain is a study of T cells after yellow fever vaccination. The J segment lost 10 bases and the V segment lost 6 bases, leaving 7 bases of the junction unmatched. CDR1 is WSHSY and CDR2 is SAAADI in the germline V gene. This CDR3 region has 14 residues. As for this clonotype: The antigen remains undetermined.

TCRdb passed the 5' RACE reads through MiXCR, listing each CDR3 protein once. The sample shows about 340,000 distinct CDR3 sequences, about an eighth of them seen only once. Study-wide results and caveats: Clonotypes shared by both compartments, CD4 and CD8, made up a small share.

This chain joins TRBV10-2 and TRBJ2-1; 12 bases map to TRBD2. The source of this sequence is a man between 18 and 29 years old who received the YFV17D yellow fever vaccine. The sequenced sample was CD4+ T cells sorted from PBMCs, obtained 15 days after the yellow fever booster vaccination. This chain's CDR3 is CASRPSGGAGEQFF. Here the CDR3 DNA reads TGCGCCAGCAGACCTAGCGGGGGGGCCGGGGAGCAGTTCTTC.